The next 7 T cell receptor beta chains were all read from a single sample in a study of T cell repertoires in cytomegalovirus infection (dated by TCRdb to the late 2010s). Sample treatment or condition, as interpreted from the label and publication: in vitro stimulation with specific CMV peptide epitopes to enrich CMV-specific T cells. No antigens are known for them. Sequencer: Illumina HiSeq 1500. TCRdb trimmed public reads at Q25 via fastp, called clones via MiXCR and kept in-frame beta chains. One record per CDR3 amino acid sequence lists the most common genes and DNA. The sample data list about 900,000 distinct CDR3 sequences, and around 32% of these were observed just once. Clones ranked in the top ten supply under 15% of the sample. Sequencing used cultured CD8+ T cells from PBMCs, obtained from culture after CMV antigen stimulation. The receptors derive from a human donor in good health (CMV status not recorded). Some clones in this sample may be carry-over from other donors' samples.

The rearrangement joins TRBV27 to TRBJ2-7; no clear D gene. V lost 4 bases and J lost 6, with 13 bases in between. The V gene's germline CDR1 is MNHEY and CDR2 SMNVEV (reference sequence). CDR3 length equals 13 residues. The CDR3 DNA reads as TGTGCCAGCAGTTCCTACACGGGCACCGAGCAGTACGTC. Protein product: CASSSYTGTEQYV.

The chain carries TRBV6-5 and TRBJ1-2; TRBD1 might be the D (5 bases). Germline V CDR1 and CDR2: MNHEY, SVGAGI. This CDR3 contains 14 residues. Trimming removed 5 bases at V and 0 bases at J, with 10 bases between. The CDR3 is CASSTDSPNYGYTF. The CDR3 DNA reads TGTGCCAGCAGTACCGACAGTCCTAACTATGGCTACACCTTC.

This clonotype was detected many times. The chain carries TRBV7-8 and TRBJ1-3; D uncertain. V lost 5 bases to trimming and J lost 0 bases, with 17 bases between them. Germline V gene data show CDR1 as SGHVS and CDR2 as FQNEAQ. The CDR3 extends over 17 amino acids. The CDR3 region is CASSADWTGGSGNTIYF. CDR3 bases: TGTGCCAGCAGCGCGGATTGGACTGGTGGCTCTGGAAACACCATATATTTT.

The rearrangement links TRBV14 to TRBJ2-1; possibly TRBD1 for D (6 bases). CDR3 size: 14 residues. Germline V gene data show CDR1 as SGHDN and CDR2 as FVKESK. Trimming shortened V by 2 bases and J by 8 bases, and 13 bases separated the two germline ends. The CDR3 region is CASSQTDRLDEQFF. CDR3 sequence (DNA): TGTGCCAGCAGCCAAACTGACAGGTTGGATGAGCAGTTCTTC.

CDR3 in amino acids: CASSYSEGLQETQYF. The CDR3 DNA reads as TGTGCCAGCAGTTACTCGGAGGGCCTCCAAGAGACCCAGTACTTC. V usage is TRBV12-3 or TRBV12-4 and J usage is TRBJ2-5; D possibly corresponds to TRBD2 (6 bases). The CDR3 is 15 amino acids. V was cut by 4 bases and J by 1 base, with 13 bases left in between.

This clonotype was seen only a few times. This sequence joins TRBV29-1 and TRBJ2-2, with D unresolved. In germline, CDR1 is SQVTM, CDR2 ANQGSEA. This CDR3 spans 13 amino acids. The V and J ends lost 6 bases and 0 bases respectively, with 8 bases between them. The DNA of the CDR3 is TGCAGCGTACGGGTCACGAACACCGGGGAGCTGTTTTTT. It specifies CSVRVTNTGELFF.

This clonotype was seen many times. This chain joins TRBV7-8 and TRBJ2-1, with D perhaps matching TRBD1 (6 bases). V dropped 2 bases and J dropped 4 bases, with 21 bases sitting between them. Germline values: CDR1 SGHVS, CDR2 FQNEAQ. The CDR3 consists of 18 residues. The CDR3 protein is CASSLISPWDITYNEQFF. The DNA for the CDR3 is TGTGCCAGCAGCTTAATCTCCCCGTGGGACATAACGTACAATGAGCAGTTCTTC.